Sequencing of this T cell receptor (beta chain) was carried out in a study of long-term antiretroviral therapy in people with HIV. Each donor provided at least one pre-ART PBMC sample and at least two post-ART PBMC samples. The authors ran the immunoSEQ assay, v3.0, at survey level. Here immunoSEQ multiplex PCR was the method, and the copy in TCRdb shows in-frame clones only, minus some. The profile shows some 34,000 clones, approximately 96% of them singletons. Germline V gene lookup returns CDR1 LGHNA and CDR2 YSLEER. The CDR3 contains 18 residues. Losses at the gene ends were 4 bases for V and 2 bases for J; bases not matched to a gene: 8.

The chain is built from TRBV4-3 and TRBJ2-6; 10 nucleotides match TRBD1. The receptor was isolated from a man under 40 with HIV. This specimen consisted of unsorted PBMCs, obtained 6.5 to 6.6 years after starting antiretroviral therapy. CDR3 in amino acids: CASSPTGTGEPGANVLTF. The CDR3 DNA sequence: TGCGCCAGCAGCCCAACCGGGACAGGGGAGCCTGGGGCCAACGTCCTGACTTTC.